The 17 T cell receptor beta chains below come from one sample, sequenced in a study of spatial heterogeneity in lung cancer. The time point is: sample taken at primary tumor resection. From tumor, nontumor lung or frozen PBMC, whole RNA was taken unsorted for sequencing. One entry per CDR3 protein results from TCRdb running MiXCR on the 5' RACE reads. The sample holds about 36,000 distinct CDR3 sequences, around 5.5% seen once. The material sequenced was PBMCs, taken at surgery. These receptors came from a female donor with early-stage non-small cell lung cancer.

At least ten counts were recorded for this clonotype. The rearrangement uses TRBV15 and TRBJ2-1, with 11 bases lining up with TRBD2. The V segment lost 0 bases and the J segment 6 bases; nucleotides outside the gene matches: 7. The CDR3 has 17 residues. CDR1 and CDR2 from the germline V gene are LNHNV and YYDKDF (reference sequence). CDR3: CATSREKLAGVGNEQFF. CDR3 in DNA: TGTGCCACCAGCAGAGAAAAACTAGCGGGAGTGGGCAATGAGCAGTTCTTC.

This sequence joins TRBV11-2 and TRBJ2-3; TRBD2 might be the D (6 bases). CDR1 SGHAT and CDR2 FQNNGV come from the germline V gene. The CDR3 runs to 14 residues. The V gene lost 2 bases and the J gene lost 8 bases, with 14 bases spanning the gap. CDR3 sequence: CASSLRDFGGTQYF. The CDR3 DNA is TGTGCCAGCAGCTTAAGGGACTTCGGCGGTACGCAGTATTTT.

In this sample, this clonotype turned up many times. The J gene is TRBJ1-1, the V gene TRBV6-1; maybe TRBD1 (5 bases). The CDR3 loop spans 15 amino acids. CDR1 and CDR2 from the germline V gene are MNHNS and SASEGT. Trimming cost V 6 bases and J 2 bases, with 16 bases left between them. CDR3 amino acids: CASSEGWTRNTEAFF. The CDR3 region has the DNA TGTGCCAGCAGCGAGGGTTGGACACGTAACACTGAAGCTTTCTTT.

This clonotype was detected ten times or more. The V and J genes are TRBV10-1 and TRBJ2-3, with 11 nucleotides matching TRBD1. The CDR3 has 16 residues. Germline-derived CDR1 and CDR2 are WNHNN and SYGVQD (reference sequence). With 2 bases clipped from V and 4 bases from J, the junction kept 5 bases outside the gene matches. The CDR3 region has the DNA TGCGCCAGCAGTGAGGATCGGGGACAGGGGGCAGATACGCAGTATTTT. This sequence encodes CASSEDRGQGADTQYF.

The sample holds a few counts of this clonotype. This rearrangement joins TRBV7-2 to TRBJ2-7; 12 nucleotides align to TRBD2. Germline CDR1 and CDR2: SGHTA and FQGNSA. CDR3 length: 15 amino acids. V trimming: 6 bases; J trimming: 2 bases; junction bases outside the gene matches: 5. CDR3 sequence reads: CASRWTSGTTYEQYF. The CDR3 DNA sequence: TGTGCCAGCAGGTGGACTAGCGGGACCACCTACGAGCAGTACTTC.

The CDR3 region is CASSGQGGEQYF. The DNA of the CDR3 is TGTGCCAGCAGCGGACAGGGTGGCGAGCAGTACTTC. The gene calls are TRBV2 and TRBJ2-7, with 8 bases lining up with TRBD1. J was trimmed by 6 bases and V by 6 bases; bases with no gene match: 4. This CDR3 has 12 residues. The germline V gene encodes CDR1 SNHLY and CDR2 FYNNEI.

This clonotype was counted many times. This chain uses TRBV7-3 with TRBJ1-1; D is possibly TRBD1 (6 bases). Germline V CDR1 and CDR2: SGHTA, FQGTGA. The CDR3 totals 13 residues. V was cut by 6 bases and J by 4 bases, with 12 bases left in between. The CDR3 sequence is CASSTGFGTEAFF. The CDR3 DNA sequence: TGTGCCAGCAGTACAGGGTTCGGCACTGAAGCTTTCTTT.

At least ten counts were recorded for this clonotype. The chain has TRBV4-1 and TRBJ2-1; D perhaps matches TRBD2 (7 bases). Germline V CDR1 and CDR2: MGHRA, YSYEKL. V lost 0 bases and J lost 9, with 15 bases in between. This CDR3 has 15 residues. This chain's CDR3 is CASSQEGGGLPEQFF. CDR3 DNA sequence: TGCGCCAGCAGCCAAGAGGGGGGGGGCCTCCCTGAGCAGTTCTTC.

Many counts were recorded for this clonotype. This chain connects TRBV27 to TRBJ2-7; 11 nucleotides agree with TRBD2. The length of the CDR3 is 16 residues. Germline CDR1 reads MNHEY; CDR2 reads SMNVEV (reference sequence). Trimming took 1 base from V and 7 from J; bases not matched to a gene: 9. The CDR3 DNA is TGTGCCAGCAGTTTATTAGCGGGAGGGGCCGAGATGGAGCAGTACTTC. This codes for CASSLLAGGAEMEQYF.

This clonotype was counted ten times or more. The genes are TRBV7-9 and TRBJ2-5, with D uncertain. With 2 bases removed from V and 1 base from J, the gap between germline ends came to 5 bases. The CDR3 contains 13 residues. CDR1 and CDR2 from the germline V gene are SEHNR and FQNEAQ (reference sequence). The CDR3 nucleotides read TGTGCCAGCAGCTTACTTGGCCAAGAGACCCAGTACTTC. Translating gives CASSLLGQETQYF.

This clonotype was recorded many times. The J gene is TRBJ1-4, the V gene TRBV28; tentatively, D is TRBD1 (6 bases). The CDR3 contains 17 residues. The germline V and J ends were trimmed by 5 bases and 3 bases, with 19 bases remaining between them. CDR1 MDHEN and CDR2 SYDVKM come from the germline V gene. The CDR3 region has the DNA TGTGCCAGCAGTCTCATCCTGACAGGCGGTCCTAATGAAAAACTGTTTTTT. As protein: CASSLILTGGPNEKLFF.

This clonotype showed up many times. The J gene is TRBJ1-1, the V gene TRBV5-1; 8 positions match TRBD1. Per germline, CDR1 SGHRS and CDR2 YFSETQ. The length of the CDR3 is 15 residues. V shed 1 base, J shed 1 base, and the junction held 3 bases outside the gene matches. CDR3 loop: CASSLIGQGNTEAFF. In DNA form, the CDR3 reads TGCGCCAGCAGCTTGATTGGACAGGGGAACACTGAAGCTTTCTTT.

The chain employs TRBV20-1 and TRBJ2-2; 8 bases match TRBD2. CDR1 DFQATT and CDR2 SNEGSKA come from the germline V gene (reference sequence). This CDR3 is built from 17 residues. The J segment lost 4 bases and the V segment lost 0 bases, leaving 10 bases of the junction unmatched. The CDR3 region is CSARDLAREDSTGELFF. For the CDR3, the DNA is TGCAGTGCTAGAGATTTAGCGCGGGAGGACAGCACCGGGGAGCTGTTTTTT.

This clonotype has at least ten counts. The V call is TRBV9, the J call TRBJ2-1; 9 positions agree with TRBD2. The V and J ends lost 7 bases and 10 bases, in that order; junction bases with no gene match: 9. CDR1 is SGDLS, CDR2 YYNGEE, per germline. This CDR3 has 13 residues. The DNA of the CDR3 is TGTGCCAGCGGTGCGGGAGGGCCAAGGGAGCAGTTCTTC. Translated, it gives CASGAGGPREQFF.

This clonotype occurred many times. The chain carries TRBV5-1 and TRBJ2-7, with 7 bases fitting TRBD2. CDR3 length: 16 amino acids. Germline assignment: CDR1 SGHRS and CDR2 YFSETQ. With V trimmed by 3 bases and J by 2 bases, 11 bases remained unmatched. CDR3 coding DNA: TGCGCCAGCAGCTGGAGGCTTGGGGAGGGACCCTACGAGCAGTACTTC. Translated: CASSWRLGEGPYEQYF.

This clonotype was recorded at least ten times. V usage is TRBV11-3 and J usage is TRBJ2-3; D gene unclear. The CDR3 spans 14 residues. V gave up 5 bases and J gave up 3 bases, with 12 bases separating them. Per the germline V gene, CDR1 is SGHNT and CDR2 is YENEEA. CDR3 sequence reads: CASSPTYGTDTQYF. The CDR3 DNA follows: TGTGCCAGCAGCCCCACGTACGGGACAGATACGCAGTATTTT.

This clonotype was seen at least ten times. The chain employs TRBV20-1 and TRBJ2-7; tentatively, D is TRBD1 (6 bases). The germline gives CDR1 DFQATT, CDR2 SNEGSKA (reference sequence). V was clipped by 4 bases and J by 7 bases, with 20 bases between them. The CDR3 is 14 residues long. The chain's CDR3 is CSAITHEFTGEQYF. For the CDR3, the DNA is TGCAGTGCTATAACCCATGAATTTACAGGGGAGCAGTACTTC.